What follows are 25 T cell receptor beta chains derived from one specimen sequenced in a study of human T cells and chemical hapten exposure. Via MiXCR, TCRdb re-called the RACE reads, giving one row per CDR3 protein. The table lists about 97,000 distinct CDR3 sequences, 27% of them singletons. As to time point: patch test 3, about 24 weeks after DPC sensitization. Treatment denoted: therapeutic diphenylcyclopropenone sensitization with weekly scalp DPC. The specimen was whole blood, collected in connection with sensitization to the hapten diphenylcyclopropenone (DPC). The receptors were sampled from a man between 35 and 55 years old with alopecia areata. Some clones in this sample may be carry-over from other donors' samples.

J is TRBJ2-1 and V is TRBV28; a weak D match, TRBD2 (5 bases). The ends were cut back, 7 bases at V and 1 base at J, with 11 bases in the middle. Germline V gene sequence: CDR1 MDHEN, CDR2 SYDVKM. This CDR3 has 14 amino acids. CDR3 amino acids: CASIGGGSYNEQFF. The CDR3 nucleotides read TGTGCCAGCATAGGAGGTGGGTCCTACAATGAGCAGTTCTTC. Filled out from reference TRBV28 and TRBJ2-1, the complete variable domain reads DVKVTQSSRYLVKRTGEKVFLECVQDMDHENMFWYRQDPGLGLRLIYFSYDVKMKEKGDIPEGYSVSREKKERFSLILESASTNQTSMYLCASIGGGSYNEQFFGPGTRLTVL.

The rearrangement uses TRBV10-3 and TRBJ1-6; maybe TRBD1 (5 bases). The CDR3 runs to 14 residues. Trimming stripped 9 bases from V and 4 bases from J, with 13 bases between. Germline assignment: CDR1 ENHRY and CDR2 SYGVKD. CDR3 sequence reads: CAIAPGQYNSPLHF. The CDR3 DNA is TGTGCCATTGCACCGGGGCAGTATAATTCACCCCTCCACTTT.

This clonotype turned up a few times. J is TRBJ2-7 and V is TRBV4-2; no firm D call. With 0 bases removed from V and 2 bases from J, the gap between germline ends came to 5 bases. Germline CDR1 is LGHNA and CDR2 is YNFKEQ. The CDR3 is 13 residues long. The CDR3 sequence is CASSQDKTYEQYF. The CDR3 DNA sequence: TGTGCCAGCAGCCAAGATAAAACCTACGAGCAGTACTTC.

This clonotype showed up just once. This chain joins TRBV7-2 and TRBJ2-1; D is unclear. CDR3 length equals 15 residues. V was pared by 1 base and J by 7 bases, with 14 bases between. From germline, CDR1 is SGHTA and CDR2 FQGNSA. The CDR3 loop is CASSLVPDGENEQFF. DNA of the CDR3: TGTGCCAGCAGCTTAGTTCCGGACGGAGAAAATGAGCAGTTCTTC.

This clonotype appeared once. The V gene is TRBV28, the J gene TRBJ1-5; D ambiguous. CDR1 is MDHEN, CDR2 SYDVKM, per germline. This CDR3 has 16 amino acids. V lost 5 bases and J 7 bases, leaving 21 bases between the germline ends. Here the CDR3 reads CASSPRRRAPSQPQHF. As DNA, the CDR3 is TGTGCCAGCAGTCCCCGGCGGAGGGCCCCCAGCCAGCCCCAGCATTTT.

The chain employs TRBV6-5 and TRBJ2-5; 11 bases align to TRBD2. The germline V gene encodes CDR1 MNHEY and CDR2 SVGAGI. The CDR3 is 15 amino acids. J gave up 2 bases and V 4 bases, and 3 bases lay outside the gene matches. The CDR3 region has the DNA TGTGCCAGCAGTTCGGGACTAGCGGTTCAAGAGACCCAGTACTTC. Translating it yields CASSSGLAVQETQYF.

The chain recombines TRBV20-1 with TRBJ2-6, with no clear D. The V and J ends lost 6 bases and 0 bases respectively, with 9 bases between them. The CDR3 runs 14 residues. Germline values: CDR1 DFQATT, CDR2 SNEGSKA (reference sequence). This CDR3 is CSARWGSGANVLTF. The CDR3 DNA reads as TGCAGTGCCCGATGGGGCTCTGGGGCCAACGTCCTGACTTTC.

Worth noting for this clonotype: At one end the junction does not follow the germline gene, possibly because of a read error. This sequence joins TRBV6-5 and TRBJ1-2; 7 positions agree with TRBD1. This CDR3 has 14 amino acids. From germline, CDR1 is MNHEY and CDR2 SVGAGI. CDR3 loop: CASSLTGINYGYNF. The CDR3 DNA follows: TGTGCCAGCAGCTTGACAGGGATTAACTATGGCTACAACTTC.

V is TRBV6-6 and J is TRBJ2-7; 11 bases fit TRBD1. The CDR3 covers 15 residues. J gave up 4 bases and V 6 bases, and 8 bases lay outside the gene matches. Germline V gene lookup returns CDR1 MNHNY and CDR2 SVGAGI (reference sequence). CDR3 coding DNA: TGTGCCAGCAGGGGAAGGACAGGGGGCGGATACGAGCAGTACTTC. This sequence encodes CASRGRTGGGYEQYF.

The chain combines TRBV9 with TRBJ2-1; D not resolved. CDR3 size: 14 residues. V was trimmed by 0 bases and J by 6 bases, leaving 10 bases between them. Germline loops: CDR1 SGDLS, CDR2 YYNGEE. The CDR3 DNA sequence: TGTGCCAGCAGCGTAGGGGCCGATTCCAATGAGCAGTTCTTC. It codes for CASSVGADSNEQFF. The variable domain in full, with the rest retrieved from reference TRBV9 and TRBJ2-1, is DSGVTQTPKHLITATGQRVTLRCSPRSGDLSVYWYQQSLDQGLQFLIQYYNGEERAKGNILERFSAQQFPDLHSELNLSSLELGDSALYFCASSVGADSNEQFFGPGTRLTVL.

This clonotype was observed a few times. The chain links TRBV12-3 or TRBV12-4 to TRBJ2-7, with 8 bases lining up with TRBD1. The CDR3 is made up of 15 amino acids. The V segment lost 2 bases and the J segment 4 bases; nucleotides outside the gene matches: 7. DNA of the CDR3: TGTGCCAGCAGTTTATCCGGACAGGGTCAATACGAGCAGTACTTC. Amino acid sequence: CASSLSGQGQYEQYF.

The chain couples TRBV6-2 or TRBV6-3 to TRBJ2-7; 9 nucleotides line up with TRBD2. The CDR3 covers 15 residues. Germline V lookup: CDR1 MNHEY, CDR2 SVGEGT. Trimming cost V 4 bases and J 2 bases; bases outside gene matches: 6. The CDR3 region has the DNA TGTGCCAGCAGTTCAAGCGGGAGGTCCGCCTACGAGCAGTACTTC. Its protein is CASSSSGRSAYEQYF.

This sequence joins TRBV20-1 and TRBJ1-5; a weak D match, TRBD1 (6 bases). From germline, CDR1 is DFQATT and CDR2 SNEGSKA (reference sequence). The CDR3 contains 16 residues. V dropped 0 bases and J dropped 4 bases, with 16 bases sitting between them. CDR3 nucleotides: TGCAGTGCTAGAGATAGGGAACAGGGAGGAAATCAGCCCCAGCATTTT. It specifies CSARDREQGGNQPQHF.

This clonotype came up once. This rearrangement joins TRBV12-3 or TRBV12-4 to TRBJ2-5; D is possibly TRBD2 (6 bases). This CDR3 is built from 14 residues. The V and J ends lost 6 bases and 1 base respectively, with 12 bases between them. CDR3 sequence (DNA): TGTGCCAGCAGGGCCGGGGGAGGCCAAGAGACCCAGTACTTC. The encoded protein is CASRAGGGQETQYF.

This clonotype turned up a few times. The gene calls are TRBV10-2 and TRBJ2-2; D is possibly TRBD1 (7 bases). Germline-derived CDR1 and CDR2 are WSHSY and SAAADI. The CDR3 contains 14 residues. V lost 3 bases, J lost 4 bases, and 9 bases lay in between. CDR3 in DNA: TGCGCCAGCAGTGACAGGGGGGTCACCGGGGAGCTGTTTTTT. Translating gives CASSDRGVTGELFF.

V and J are TRBV5-1 and TRBJ2-2, with a weak D call TRBD2 (6 bases). The germline gives CDR1 SGHRS, CDR2 YFSETQ. The CDR3 consists of 15 residues. Trimming pared 1 base from V and 7 bases from J, leaving 14 bases between. For the CDR3, the DNA is TGCGCCAGCAGCTTGTCGGGAGAGCAATACGGGGAGCTGTTTTTT. Its protein is CASSLSGEQYGELFF.

The chain joins TRBV12-3 or TRBV12-4 to TRBJ2-1, with TRBD1 identical over 8 bases. This CDR3 has 13 residues. The junction had 5 bases not matched to a gene; V was cut back by 7 bases and J by 6 bases. The CDR3 protein is CASKLTGGNEQFF. CDR3 nucleotides: TGTGCCAGCAAACTTACAGGGGGCAATGAGCAGTTCTTC.

This chain uses TRBV20-1 with TRBJ1-5; weak D call: TRBD1 (5 bases). Germline loops: CDR1 DFQATT, CDR2 SNEGSKA (reference sequence). V lost 6 bases and J lost 3, with 21 bases in between. The CDR3 has 16 amino acids. The CDR3 coding sequence is TGCAGTGCGCCCATATCCGGGGCCCTCTTCAATCAGCCCCAGCATTTT. It translates to CSAPISGALFNQPQHF.

This chain connects TRBV10-3 to TRBJ2-3; D call uncertain. Per germline, CDR1 ENHRY and CDR2 SYGVKD. The CDR3 totals 12 residues. The V and J ends lost 6 bases and 2 bases respectively, with 6 bases between them. CDR3: CAIRGSTDTQYF. CDR3 sequence (DNA): TGTGCCATCAGGGGTTCCACAGATACGCAGTATTTT.

The chain is built from TRBV10-3 and TRBJ2-3; possible D gene TRBD1, 6 bases. The V gene lost 0 bases and the J gene lost 1 base, with 11 bases spanning the gap. Germline-derived CDR1 and CDR2 are ENHRY and SYGVKD. CDR3 size: 16 residues. For the CDR3, the DNA is TGTGCCATCAGTGAGTCCCAGGGGCGAGGCACAGATACGCAGTATTTT. Translating it yields CAISESQGRGTDTQYF.

The chain uses TRBV3-2 and TRBJ2-6. TRBV3-2 is a documented pseudogene. This CDR3 region has 15 residues. CDR3 DNA: TGTGCCAGCAGCCAAGGCTGTGCTGGGGCCAACGTCCTGACTTTC. This codes for CASSQGCAGANVLTF.

The chain uses TRBV7-3 and TRBJ1-1; 12 positions match TRBD1. With V trimmed by 5 bases and J by 7 bases, 5 bases remained unmatched. CDR1 SGHTA and CDR2 FQGTGA come from the germline V gene. CDR3 length equals 14 residues. This CDR3 is CASSGTGGAGEAFF. In DNA, the CDR3 is TGTGCCAGCAGCGGGACAGGGGGCGCGGGTGAAGCTTTCTTT.

This clonotype was seen only a few times. This chain uses TRBV28 with TRBJ2-3; 11 positions agree with TRBD2. Looked up from germline, CDR1 is MDHEN and CDR2 is SYDVKM. The CDR3 consists of 16 residues. After removal of 1 base from V and 6 bases from J, the junction contained 6 bases not matched to a gene. Here the CDR3 DNA reads TGTGCCAGCAGTTTATTTAGCGGGAGGGCCGGGGATACGCAGTATTTT. It translates to CASSLFSGRAGDTQYF.

The chain employs TRBV6-5 and TRBJ2-2; TRBD2 matches 11 bases. V trimming: 7 bases; J trimming: 4 bases; junction bases outside the gene matches: 8. This CDR3 comprises 16 residues. Germline loops: CDR1 MNHEY, CDR2 SVGAGI. CDR3 amino acids: CASIPRLAGSTGELFF. The CDR3 nucleotides read TGTGCCAGCATCCCGAGACTAGCGGGAAGCACCGGGGAGCTGTTTTTT.

This clonotype has at least ten counts. V and J are TRBV9 and TRBJ2-1; no clear D gene. This CDR3 region has 13 residues. V lost 1 base and J lost 4, with 6 bases in between. Germline V gene lookup returns CDR1 SGDLS and CDR2 YYNGEE. The CDR3 DNA follows: TGTGCCAGCAGCGTAACTTCTTACAATGAGCAGTTCTTC. It translates to CASSVTSYNEQFF.